This entry lists 3 T cell receptor beta chains sequenced from one sample in a study of early stage breast cancer tumors. TCRdb's copy holds only in-frame clones and misses some; the assay was immunoSEQ multiplex PCR. The sample consists of 25,000 to 35,000 clones, 70% to 75% of them appearing once. Specimen: blood. The receptor set was obtained from a person aged 40-50 years with breast cancer.

This clone occurred a few times. This chain links TRBV7-3 with TRBJ2-2; TRBD2 matches at 8 bases. The CDR3 runs 16 residues. The V gene end was trimmed by 2 bases and the J gene end by 0 bases; junction bases not matched to a gene: 2. The germline V gene encodes CDR1 SGHTA and CDR2 FQGTGA. CDR3: CASSLGGLANTGELFF. The CDR3 DNA sequence: TGTGCCAGCAGCTTAGGGGGACTAGCGAACACCGGGGAGCTGTTTTTT.

The sample holds one count of this clone. J is TRBJ2-1 and V is TRBV11-2; weak D call: TRBD2 (5 bases). This CDR3 has 12 amino acids. V dropped 5 bases and J dropped 8 bases, with 10 bases sitting between them. Germline loops: CDR1 SGHAT, CDR2 FQNNGV. The DNA of the CDR3 is TGTGCCAGCAGCCCTAGCTTTGATGAGCAGTTCTTC. Translated, it gives CASSPSFDEQFF.

The chain couples TRBV5-1 to TRBJ1-1; D ambiguous. Trimming cost V 0 bases and J 7 bases, with 13 bases left between them. CDR3 length equals 14 residues. The germline gives CDR1 SGHRS, CDR2 YFSETQ. Written as DNA, the CDR3 is TGCGCCAGCAGCTTGGGTTCCCGCCAGGATGAAGCTTTCTTT. Amino acids: CASSLGSRQDEAFF.